These 25 T cell receptor beta chains came from one sample sequenced in a study of shared clonotypes between healthy human individuals. The method was immunoSEQ multiplex PCR; TCRdb's version includes in-frame clones alone and lacks a portion of them. This repertoire shows over a million clones, roughly 74% found once; its top ten account for approximately 0.5%. Sequencing was performed on memory CD4+ T cells from PBMCs. Subset of the sample: CD45RA-negative fraction. The receptor source for this set is a young man in good health. Some clones in this sample may be carry-over from other donors' samples.

V gene TRBV10-1 combines with J gene TRBJ2-2, with a weak D call TRBD2 (6 bases). CDR1 is WNHNN, CDR2 SYGVQD, per germline (reference sequence). The CDR3 spans 14 residues. V lost 4 bases and J 6 bases, leaving 12 bases between the germline ends. This CDR3 reads CASSGGTYAGELFF. For the CDR3, the DNA is TGCGCCAGCAGTGGGGGGACTTACGCCGGGGAGCTGTTTTTT.

The chain couples TRBV28 to TRBJ2-2; possible D gene TRBD2, 6 bases. This CDR3 spans 20 amino acids. The germline V gene has CDR1 MDHEN and CDR2 SYDVKM. Between the trimmed V and J ends, which lost 2 bases and 2 bases, there was a span of 24 bases. CDR3 nucleotide sequence: TGTGCCAGCAGTTTACCGGGAGTTCGCGCCGAGCGTGTAAACACCGGGGAGCTGTTTTTT. Amino acid sequence: CASSLPGVRAERVNTGELFF.

This clone was seen only once. The V and J genes are TRBV6-5 and TRBJ2-7; D possibly corresponds to TRBD1 (5 bases). The CDR3 has 11 residues. Trimming took 4 bases from V and 9 from J, leaving 10 bases between them. Germline CDR1 is MNHEY and CDR2 is SVGAGI. This chain's CDR3 is CASSSTAWQYF. CDR3 DNA sequence: TGTGCCAGCAGTTCGACAGCCTGGCAGTACTTC.

The CDR3 protein is CASLWAGDTEAFF. The CDR3 DNA sequence: TGTGCCAGTTTGTGGGCAGGGGACACTGAAGCTTTCTTT. The V call is TRBV2, the J call TRBJ1-1; D might be TRBD1 (6 bases). Germline lookup yields CDR1 SNHLY and CDR2 FYNNEI. This CDR3 has 13 residues. Trimming pared 9 bases from V and 3 bases from J, leaving 14 bases between.

The rearrangement joins TRBV11-3 to TRBJ2-5; 7 bases match TRBD1. The CDR3 runs 13 residues. Looked up from germline, CDR1 is SGHNT and CDR2 is YENEEA. With 5 bases clipped from V and 9 bases from J, the junction kept 9 bases outside the gene matches. The CDR3 DNA is TGTGCCAGCAGCAAAAGACAGGGTCTGGCCCAGTACTTC. As protein: CASSKRQGLAQYF. Using reference TRBV11-3 and TRBJ2-5 for the parts outside the CDR3, the full variable domain is EAGVVQSPRYKIIEKKQPVAFWCNPISGHNTLYWYLQNLGQGPELLIRYENEEAVDDSQLPKDRFSAERLKGVDSTLKIQPAELGDSAVYLCASSKRQGLAQYFGPGTRLLVL.

The chain uses TRBV28 and TRBJ2-5; tentatively, D is TRBD2 (6 bases). The CDR3 contains 13 residues. Trimming pared 5 bases from V and 2 bases from J, leaving 9 bases between. Germline CDR1 is MDHEN and CDR2 is SYDVKM. CDR3 DNA: TGTGCCAGCAGTAGGACTACTCAAGAGACCCAGTACTTC. This gives the protein CASSRTTQETQYF.

The genes are TRBV5-1 and TRBJ2-7; 9 bases agree with TRBD1. Germline V gene data show CDR1 as SGHRS and CDR2 as YFSETQ. This CDR3 has 17 amino acids. The V gene end was trimmed by 4 bases and the J gene end by 4 bases; junction bases not matched to a gene: 15. Here the CDR3 reads CASSVGLTGTGLYEQYF. The CDR3 DNA sequence: TGCGCCAGCAGCGTAGGGCTAACCGGGACAGGGTTGTACGAGCAGTACTTC.

About this clone: A much larger clone differs by one base, so this may be a read error. V usage is TRBV16 and J usage is TRBJ1-5, with 8 bases identical to TRBD1. Germline values: CDR1 KGHSY, CDR2 FQNENV. The CDR3 is made up of 14 amino acids. V dropped 5 bases and J dropped 4; count of bases not matched to a gene: 4. In nucleotides, the CDR3 is TGTGCCAGCAGCTACGACAGGGGAAATCAGCCCCAGCATTTT. It encodes CASSYDRGNQPQHF.

The V call is TRBV7-8, the J call TRBJ2-3; D ambiguous. V was clipped by 2 bases and J by 6 bases, with 12 bases between them. CDR1 and CDR2 (germline): SGHVS, FQNEAQ. The CDR3 sequence is 14 residues long. CDR3 residues: CASSLPRVSDTQYF. The CDR3 DNA reads as TGTGCCAGCAGCTTACCCCGGGTGTCGGATACGCAGTATTTT.

The chain has TRBV11-2 and TRBJ2-4; D remains ambiguous. The CDR3 is made up of 13 amino acids. Germline CDR1 SGHAT, CDR2 FQNNGV. The V end lost 4 bases, the J end lost 5 bases, and 9 bases lay between the germline ends. In DNA form, the CDR3 reads TGTGCCAGCAGCTCCGGCCCAGAAAACATTCAGTACTTC. Its translation is CASSSGPENIQYF.

This chain joins TRBV5-1 and TRBJ1-1, with TRBD1 matching over 10 bases. CDR1 SGHRS and CDR2 YFSETQ come from the germline V gene. Losses at the gene ends were 0 bases for V and 1 base for J; bases not matched to a gene: 6. CDR3 size: 17 residues. The CDR3 loop is CASSLGQGAEGNTEAFF. CDR3 in DNA: TGCGCCAGCAGCTTGGGACAGGGGGCGGAAGGGAACACTGAAGCTTTCTTT.

This clone was observed many times. V is TRBV27 and J is TRBJ2-6; D unclear. Trimming shortened V by 4 bases and J by 0 bases, and 4 bases separated the two germline ends. Germline V gives CDR1 MNHEY, CDR2 SMNVEV (reference sequence). CDR3 length: 14 amino acids. The DNA of the CDR3 is TGTGCCAGCAGTTCCCTCTCTGGGGCCAACGTCCTGACTTTC. This encodes CASSSLSGANVLTF.

The chain has TRBV30 and TRBJ1-2, with D tentatively TRBD1 (5 bases). CDR3 length equals 14 residues. The V end lost 7 bases, the J end lost 4 bases, and 19 bases lay between the germline ends. Germline V gene data show CDR1 as GTSNPN and CDR2 as SVGIG (reference sequence). CDR3 amino acids: CASMMKQAPYGYTF. CDR3 sequence (DNA): TGTGCCTCCATGATGAAACAGGCCCCCTATGGCTACACCTTC.

The V and J genes are TRBV11-2 and TRBJ2-5; weak D call: TRBD1 (7 bases). Germline V gene lookup returns CDR1 SGHAT and CDR2 FQNNGV. The V end lost 6 bases, the J end lost 2 bases, and 16 bases lay between the germline ends. CDR3 length: 15 residues. CDR3 protein: CASRQLRDRQETQYF. As DNA, the CDR3 is TGTGCCAGCAGGCAGTTGCGGGACAGACAAGAGACCCAGTACTTC.

The chain joins TRBV30 to TRBJ2-1; 7 bases align to TRBD2. V shed 0 bases and J 4 bases; nucleotides not matched to a gene: 9. The CDR3 totals 16 residues. Germline CDR1 is GTSNPN and CDR2 is SVGIG (reference sequence). DNA for the CDR3: TGTGCCTGGAGTGTCGGTTCTAGCGGATTTTACAATGAGCAGTTCTTC. This translates into CAWSVGSSGFYNEQFF.

The rearrangement uses TRBV2 and TRBJ2-1, with a weak D call TRBD1 (6 bases). V lost 2 bases and J 5 bases, leaving 13 bases between the germline ends. This CDR3 comprises 15 residues. Per the germline V gene, CDR1 is SNHLY and CDR2 is FYNNEI. The CDR3, as DNA: TGTGCCAGCAGTGAATTCCTGCAGGGGAACAATGAGCAGTTCTTC. Translated: CASSEFLQGNNEQFF.

The chain carries TRBV7-8 and TRBJ2-6; 11 bases line up with TRBD2. This CDR3 region has 19 residues. CDR1 is SGHVS, CDR2 FQNEAQ, per germline. Trimming cost V 2 bases and J 0 bases; bases outside gene matches: 6. CDR3 sequence (DNA): TGTGCCAGCAGCTTATCGGTAGCGGGAGGGCCCTCTGGGGCCAACGTCCTGACTTTC. This translates into CASSLSVAGGPSGANVLTF.

This chain connects TRBV9 to TRBJ1-3; D unclear. This CDR3 has 12 amino acids. Germline CDR1 reads SGDLS; CDR2 reads YYNGEE. Trimming removed 3 bases from V and 7 bases from J, with 8 bases in between. The CDR3 sequence is CASSAQVNTIYF. Written as DNA, the CDR3 is TGTGCCAGCAGCGCCCAGGTTAACACCATATATTTT.

This rearrangement joins TRBV19 to TRBJ2-5; D perhaps matches TRBD2 (6 bases). The CDR3 has 15 amino acids. Trimming pared 1 base from V and 7 bases from J, leaving 16 bases between. CDR1 LNHDA and CDR2 SQIVND come from the germline V gene (reference sequence). The CDR3 region has the DNA TGTGCCAGTAGTATAGCGTACGGGACCGGGGGGACCCAGTACTTC. This codes for CASSIAYGTGGTQYF.

The V and J genes are TRBV2 and TRBJ1-2; D uncertain. The CDR3 is made up of 12 amino acids. Germline CDR1 SNHLY, CDR2 FYNNEI. Trimming stripped 5 bases from V and 8 bases from J, with 12 bases between. The CDR3 sequence: CASSRFEPGYTF. In nucleotides, the CDR3 is TGTGCCAGCAGTAGATTTGAACCGGGCTACACCTTC.

This clone was seen only a few times. The V and J genes are TRBV5-6 and TRBJ1-1, with D possibly being TRBD1 (6 bases). Germline loops: CDR1 SGHDT, CDR2 YYEEEE. This CDR3 is 13 amino acids long. With 4 bases removed from V and 6 bases from J, the gap between germline ends came to 13 bases. CDR3 sequence (DNA): TGTGCCAGCAGCACGGACAGTTCGGCTGAAGCTTTCTTT. It codes for CASSTDSSAEAFF.

This chain connects TRBV27 to TRBJ2-7, with 10 bases lining up with TRBD2. CDR1 MNHEY and CDR2 SMNVEV come from the germline V gene (reference sequence). The CDR3 has 16 residues. V shed 2 bases and J 7 bases; nucleotides not matched to a gene: 11. CDR3 protein: CASSLASAGGPREQYF. Here the CDR3 DNA reads TGTGCCAGCAGTTTAGCCTCAGCGGGAGGGCCGAGAGAGCAGTACTTC.

This clone was counted many times. The genes are TRBV5-5 and TRBJ2-7; the D gene could be TRBD1 or TRBD2 (6 bases each). V shed 1 base and J shed 3 bases, with 14 bases lying between them. Germline-derived CDR1 and CDR2 are SGHKS and YYEKEE (reference sequence). The CDR3 has 15 amino acids. This CDR3 is CASSLREGGVYEQYF. The DNA of the CDR3 is TGTGCCAGCAGCTTGAGAGAGGGGGGCGTCTACGAGCAGTACTTC.

The chain is built from TRBV5-1 and TRBJ2-7, with TRBD1 matching over 11 bases. V lost 6 bases, J lost 3 bases, and 5 bases stayed unmatched. The CDR3 has 14 amino acids. Germline CDR1 and CDR2: SGHRS and YFSETQ. The CDR3 loop reads CASTRDRGNYEQYF. In nucleotides, the CDR3 is TGCGCCAGCACCCGGGACAGGGGGAACTACGAGCAGTACTTC.

V gene TRBV27 combines with J gene TRBJ2-5, with TRBD2 as a possible D gene (6 bases). Germline V CDR1 and CDR2: MNHEY, SMNVEV (reference sequence). V lost 5 bases and J 7 bases, leaving 14 bases between the germline ends. The CDR3 sequence is 13 residues long. CDR3 loop: CASSPRRGGTQYF. CDR3 nucleotide sequence: TGTGCCAGCAGTCCTCGTAGGGGAGGGACCCAGTACTTC.